Listed below are T cell receptor beta chains from one sample, sequenced in a study of blood T cell repertoires in COVID-19. Libraries were prepared by immunoSEQ multiplex PCR; TCRdb keeps only in-frame clonotypes and omits some of them. Of about 250,000 clones listed, 75% to 85% are singletons. The sequenced material came from peripheral blood. All receptors come from a woman aged 70-85 years with acute or convalescent COVID-19. Both conserved end residues are part of each CDR3. Each record gives: J gene, V gene, clone size, CDR3 protein. Not every row has a clone size; where given, it reads once, few, many or a size class.

>TRBJ1-1|TRBV12-3/TRBV12-4|NA
CASTPTGGTEAFF
>TRBJ1-2|TRBV2|few
CASSEGQAYGYTF
>TRBJ2-7|TRBV11-2|NA
CASSLGDILAYEQYF
>TRBJ1-5|TRBV15|NA
CATSRDPQVNQPQHF
>TRBJ2-1|TRBV18|NA
CASSPSGYSYNEQFF
>TRBJ2-3|TRBV9|NA
CASSVVGGTQYF
>TRBJ2-1|TRBV6-5|NA
CASSPTGGNNEQFF
>TRBJ2-4|TRBV6-2/TRBV6-3|once
CASSYSARTNIQYF
>TRBJ1-1|TRBV7-9|NA
CASSSGSLNTEAFF
>TRBJ1-6|TRBV27|NA
CASSPSGTGGGSPLHF
>TRBJ2-1|TRBV5-1|NA
CASSFTGTGVNEQFF
>TRBJ2-5|TRBV19|NA
CASSKAASPIGETQYF
>TRBJ1-1|TRBV6-5|NA
CASSYSSVAATEAFF
>TRBJ2-1|TRBV7-6|NA
CASSFSGGATVEQFF
>TRBJ1-2|TRBV6-2/TRBV6-3|NA
CASSPPADRGRMDGYTF
>TRBJ2-7|TRBV6-1|NA
CASSERTETYEQYF
>TRBJ2-2|TRBV4-1|NA
CASSQLPRDRGFVTGELFF
>TRBJ1-1|TRBV6-1|NA
CASSEVQGATEAFF